The TCR beta chain described here comes from a study of response to subunit inactivated influenza vaccine. The germline V gene encodes CDR1 SGHTA and CDR2 FQGNSA. CDR3 size: 15 residues. V gave up 4 bases and J gave up 0 bases; unmatched junction bases: 5. MiXCR was run by TCRdb on the RT-PCR reads, yielding one entry per CDR3 protein. The data show 650,000 to 800,000 distinct CDR3 sequences, with approximately 15% seen just once and 5.5% to 7% held by the top ten. Sequencing used PBMCs from blood, obtained around 15 days before vaccination. The sequence was collected from a man between 45 and 60 years old who received an inactivated influenza vaccine. This chain links TRBV7-2 with TRBJ2-7; 8 bases line up with TRBD2. The CDR3 sequence: CASSSQAGASYEQYF. The CDR3 nucleotides read TGTGCCAGCAGCTCGCAAGCGGGGGCCTCCTACGAGCAGTACTTC.